Following are 28 T cell receptor beta chains from one sample sequenced in a study of tumor-infiltrating lymphocytes in primary liver carcinoma (dated by TCRdb to about 2017). Sequencer: Illumina HiSeq 2500. TCRbeta-specific cDNA was reverse-transcribed from around 0.45 ug total RNA using a constant-region primer and ProtoScript II reverse transcriptase. The TCRbeta libraries were prepared through three rounds of nested multiplex PCR following a slightly modified ARM-PCR procedure. Each of the first two PCR rounds ran for around 11 cycles using multiplex TRBV1-TRBV30 forward primers together with a Cbeta reverse primer. TCRdb took the public reads, trimmed them with fastp at Q25, ran MiXCR for clone calling and kept in-frame beta chains. Every entry covers one CDR3 protein and lists the most common genes and DNA from its rows. This sample has almost 200,000 distinct CDR3 sequences in its table, and about two thirds of those were observed once. The ten biggest clones cover 6% to 8.5% of the sample.

Blood RNA was extracted from unsorted whole blood using TRIzol reagent, and germline DNA was obtained with the DNeasy Blood & Tissue kit. Sequencing was carried out using peripheral blood. Every receptor here comes from an older woman with primary liver carcinoma and hepatitis B virus infection.

This clonotype was observed many times. The rearrangement joins TRBV7-8 to TRBJ2-5; TRBD1 aligns across 9 bases. The CDR3 totals 15 residues. CDR1 and CDR2 from the germline V gene are SGHVS and FQNEAQ. After removal of 4 bases from V and 6 bases from J, the junction contained 9 bases not matched to a gene. The CDR3 here is CASSSNAGQGKTQYF. DNA for the CDR3: TGTGCCAGCAGCTCAAACGCGGGACAGGGCAAGACCCAGTACTTC.

The V and J genes are TRBV11-2 and TRBJ2-7; D is unresolved. This CDR3 contains 13 residues. Looked up from germline, CDR1 is SGHAT and CDR2 is FQNNGV. The V and J ends lost 6 bases and 4 bases respectively, with 13 bases between them. DNA of the CDR3: TGTGCCAGCAGAGACCCGGGCCGTTACGAGCAGTACTTC. Translating it yields CASRDPGRYEQYF.

Concerning this clonotype: A much larger clonotype is one base distant, so this may be a read error. This rearrangement joins TRBV4-1 to TRBJ2-1; no firm D call. CDR3 length: 11 amino acids. The germline gives CDR1 MGHRA, CDR2 YSYEKL. Trimming took off 1 base at V and 10 bases at J, with 5 bases between the two ends. The CDR3 DNA reads TGCGCCAGCAGCCAAGTCGGCGAGCAGTTCTTC. This sequence encodes CASSQVGEQFF.

About this clonotype itself: An end of the junction does not agree with germline; a read error may underlie this. V is TRBV10-2 and J is TRBJ1-2, with D possibly being TRBD1 (6 bases). Germline values: CDR1 WSHSY, CDR2 SAAADI. CDR3 length: 13 residues. CDR3 in DNA: TGCACCAGCAGTCTCAGGGGCCGCTATGGCTACACCTTC. This encodes CTSSLRGRYGYTF.

The CDR3 DNA reads as TGTGCCAGCAGCCCCGTTATCGGCCAGGGGGCCTCCTACGAGCAGTACTTC. This codes for CASSPVIGQGASYEQYF. The chain recombines TRBV11-1 with TRBJ2-7, with TRBD1 matching 8 bases. The germline CDR1 and CDR2 sequences are SGHAT and FQDESV (reference sequence). V lost 5 bases and J lost 0; bases outside the gene matches: 12. The CDR3 has 17 amino acids.

The rearrangement links TRBV6-1 to TRBJ1-5, with D perhaps matching TRBD1 (5 bases). Trimming stripped 8 bases from V and 8 bases from J, with 16 bases between. CDR3 size: 13 residues. Per germline, CDR1 MNHNS and CDR2 SASEGT. The CDR3 sequence is CASDEAGAEPQHF. As DNA, the CDR3 is TGTGCCAGCGATGAAGCTGGGGCCGAGCCCCAGCATTTT.

In regard to this clonotype: Mismatch with germline at one junction end may stem from a read error. The chain employs TRBV11-2 and TRBJ2-2; TRBD2 aligns across 11 bases. The CDR3 runs to 16 residues. The germline V gene has CDR1 SGHAT and CDR2 FQNNGV. The CDR3 DNA sequence: TGTGCTAGCAGCCTACTAGCGGGAGATTTAACCCGGGAGCTGTTTTTT. Translating gives CASSLLAGDLTRELFF.

In this sample, this clonotype turned up once. This clone may be a read error of a much larger clone one base away. The genes are TRBV7-8 and TRBJ2-3; 8 nucleotides agree with TRBD1. With V trimmed by 2 bases and J by 3 bases, 10 bases remained unmatched. CDR1 is SGHVS and CDR2 is FQNEAQ in the germline V gene. This CDR3 comprises 17 residues. Here the CDR3 reads CASSLLYIGQGTDTQYF. Here the CDR3 DNA reads TGTGCCAGCAGCTTACTATATATAGGACAGGGTACAGATACGCAGTATTTT.

V and J are TRBV6-1 and TRBJ2-7; 7 bases fit TRBD2. V was clipped by 5 bases and J by 7 bases; unmatched bases: 14. Per germline, CDR1 MNHNS and CDR2 SASEGT. There are 15 residues in the CDR3. CDR3 nucleotide sequence: TGTGCCAGCAGTCCGGGGGGAGATATACGATTGGAGCAGTACTTC. It yields the protein CASSPGGDIRLEQYF.

The V and J genes are TRBV6-5 and TRBJ2-2; D may correspond to TRBD1 or TRBD2 (6 bases each). Trimming removed 7 bases from V and 15 bases from J, with 27 bases in between. The CDR3 extends over 15 amino acids. Germline V gives CDR1 MNHEY, CDR2 SVGAGI. For the CDR3, the DNA is TGTGCCAGCAATAAAATTCCGGACAGCACCGGGGACTTGTTTTTT. Its protein is CASNKIPDSTGDLFF.

V usage is TRBV7-9 and J usage is TRBJ1-1; D is unresolved. This CDR3 is built from 13 residues. CDR1 SEHNR and CDR2 FQNEAQ come from the germline V gene (reference sequence). Trimming took 5 bases from V and 1 from J, leaving 8 bases between them. This CDR3 is CASSTNRNTEAFF. CDR3 DNA: TGTGCCAGCAGCACCAACAGGAACACTGAAGCTTTCTTT.

This clonotype was seen many times. The V and J genes are TRBV11-2 and TRBJ2-5; 12 nucleotides agree with TRBD2. CDR1 is SGHAT, CDR2 FQNNGV, per germline. The J segment lost 7 bases and the V segment lost 5 bases, leaving 11 bases of the junction unmatched. This CDR3 has 16 amino acids. The CDR3 loop reads CASSARLAGVGRTQYF. The CDR3 bases are TGTGCCAGCAGCGCCCGACTAGCGGGAGTTGGTAGGACCCAGTACTTC.

For this clonotype: The junction does not match germline at one end; this may be a read error. J is TRBJ2-7 and V is TRBV11-2; 9 positions match TRBD2. CDR3 length: 15 amino acids. Germline V CDR1 and CDR2: SGHAT, FQNNGV. CDR3 bases: TGTGCCAGCAACTTAAACCGGGGGACTAGCTCCGAGCAGTACTTC. Translated: CASNLNRGTSSEQYF.

This clonotype was seen repeatedly, ten times or more. The gene calls are TRBV4-1 and TRBJ2-4; D is uncertain. There are 13 residues in the CDR3. Trimming removed 2 bases from V and 7 bases from J, with 9 bases in between. Germline CDR1 is MGHRA and CDR2 is YSYEKL. This CDR3 reads CASSQTPENIQYF. DNA for the CDR3: TGCGCCAGCAGCCAAACTCCAGAGAACATTCAGTACTTC.

With respect to this clonotype: A much larger clone differs by one base, so this may be a read error. CDR3 sequence (DNA): TGTGCCAGCAACTCGCAGACCTATGGCCACACCTTC. Its translation is CASNSQTYGHTF. V usage is TRBV6-1 and J usage is TRBJ1-2; no firm D call. The V gene's germline CDR1 is MNHNS and CDR2 SASEGT. CDR3 length: 12 amino acids.

This CDR3 reads CASSLYAAEAFF. The CDR3 DNA sequence: TGTGCCAGCAGTTTATATGCGGCTGAAGCTTTCTTT. This chain links TRBV28 with TRBJ1-1, with D unclear. The CDR3 contains 12 residues. Trimming removed 1 base at V and 6 bases at J, with 6 bases between. Germline V gene lookup returns CDR1 MDHEN and CDR2 SYDVKM.

In regard to this clonotype: A much larger clone sits a single nucleotide away, making a read error possible. V gene TRBV7-9 combines with J gene TRBJ1-1; TRBD1 is a possible D gene (6 bases). The CDR3 covers 14 residues. Looked up from germline, CDR1 is SEHNR and CDR2 is FQNEAQ (reference sequence). The CDR3 region has the DNA TGTACCAGCAGCGAAAGCGGAGGGGGCACTGAAGCTTTCTTT. Its translation is CTSSESGGGTEAFF. The full variable domain, completed using reference TRBV7-9 and TRBJ1-1, is DTGVSQNPRHKITKRGQNVTFRCDPISEHNRLYWYRQTLGQGPEFLTYFQNEAQLEKSRLLSDRFSAERPKGSFSTLEIQRTEQGDSAMYLCTSSESGGGTEAFFGQGTRLTVV.

The V and J genes are TRBV20-1 and TRBJ2-7; 8 positions match TRBD2. The germline gives CDR1 DFQATT, CDR2 SNEGSKA (reference sequence). This CDR3 contains 13 residues. Germline trimming cut 6 bases from V and 1 base from J; bases unmatched to any gene: 5. The CDR3 DNA sequence: TGCAGTGCCTTGGGACTAGTTTCCTACGAGCAGTACTTC. It is translated as CSALGLVSYEQYF.

In regard to this clonotype: In this CDR3 the conserved last residue, phenylalanine or tryptophan, is missing, so a read error is likely. V is TRBV11-2 and J is TRBJ1-2; a weak D match, TRBD1 (5 bases). The CDR3 has 14 residues. V was clipped by 5 bases and J by 9 bases, with 19 bases between them. Germline assignment: CDR1 SGHAT and CDR2 FQNNGV. CDR3 amino acids: CASSPQRGDRSYTL. The CDR3 nucleotides read TGTGCCAGCAGCCCTCAAAGGGGAGATAGGAGCTACACCTTA.

The rearrangement joins TRBV11-2 to TRBJ2-1, with 11 bases that match TRBD2. Per germline, CDR1 SGHAT and CDR2 FQNNGV. There are 17 residues in the CDR3. CDR3 in amino acids: CVSNLGLVAGGPNEQFF. As DNA, the CDR3 is TGTGTCAGTAACTTAGGTCTGGTAGCGGGAGGGCCGAATGAGCAGTTCTTC. Based on the CDR3 plus reference TRBV11-2 and TRBJ2-1, the full variable domain is EAGVAQSPRYKIIEKRQSVAFWCNPISGHATLYWYQQILGQGPKLLIQFQNNGVVDDSQLPKDRFSAERLKGVDSTLKIQPAKLEDSAVYLCVSNLGLVAGGPNEQFFGPGTRLTVL.

The rearrangement links TRBV6-2 or TRBV6-3 to TRBJ2-1, with 7 positions matching TRBD2. Trimming at V came to 2 bases and at J to 11 bases, leaving 12 bases not matched to a gene. The CDR3 consists of 15 residues. CDR1 is MNHEY and CDR2 is SVGEGT in the germline V gene. The CDR3 region has the DNA TGTGCCAGCAGTTACGGTGGCGGGAGATTGAATAAGCAGTTCTTC. It yields the protein CASSYGGGRLNKQFF.

This clonotype was picked up many times. The chain recombines TRBV6-2 or TRBV6-3 with TRBJ2-2; TRBD2 might be the D (6 bases). Germline loops: CDR1 MNHEY, CDR2 SVGEGT. Trimming took 4 bases from V and 6 from J, leaving 18 bases between them. This CDR3 contains 16 residues. The DNA for the CDR3 is TGTGCCAGCAGTTCCCCCGGGGCGGGGCTGGCCGGGGAGCTGTTTTTT. Amino acid sequence: CASSSPGAGLAGELFF.

A word on this clonotype: One end of the junction fails to match germline, which may point to a read error. This chain links TRBV11-2 with TRBJ2-3, with 9 bases identical to TRBD1. From germline, CDR1 is SGHAT and CDR2 FQNNGV. There are 17 residues in the CDR3. The DNA of the CDR3 is TGTGCCAGCAGCTTAGGATGGACAGGGGTCCGCACGGATACGCAGTATTTT. Translated: CASSLGWTGVRTDTQYF.

This chain links TRBV11-2 with TRBJ2-5, with D unresolved. In germline, CDR1 is SGHAT, CDR2 FQNNGV. The CDR3 runs to 13 residues. V lost 7 bases and J 4 bases, leaving 13 bases between the germline ends. CDR3 sequence: CASNFGHLETQYF. The CDR3 DNA follows: TGTGCCAGCAACTTCGGGCACTTAGAGACCCAGTACTTC.

This clonotype was found many times. This chain links TRBV4-1 with TRBJ2-1, with 7 bases matching TRBD1. The CDR3 has 16 residues. Losses at the gene ends were 1 base for V and 4 bases for J; bases not matched to a gene: 7. Looked up from germline, CDR1 is MGHRA and CDR2 is YSYEKL. The CDR3 bases are TGCGCCAGCAGCCAAGTTGGCAGGGGGTTATACAATGAGCAGTTCTTC. Residues: CASSQVGRGLYNEQFF.

The chain has TRBV11-3 and TRBJ2-6; no firm D call. V lost 2 bases to trimming and J lost 6 bases, with 5 bases between them. CDR3 length: 13 amino acids. From germline, CDR1 is SGHNT and CDR2 YENEEA. CDR3 in DNA: TGTGCCAGCAGCTTATCAGTGGCCAACGTCCTGACTTTC. It specifies CASSLSVANVLTF.

The CDR3 protein is CASIPLAGGGGASYNEQFF. CDR3 DNA sequence: TGTGCCAGCATCCCACTTGCGGGAGGGGGTGGGGCATCCTACAATGAGCAGTTCTTC. J is TRBJ2-1 and V is TRBV28, with 9 bases fitting TRBD2. In germline, CDR1 is MDHEN, CDR2 SYDVKM. Germline trimming cut 7 bases from V and 1 base from J; bases unmatched to any gene: 17. The CDR3 has 19 residues.

In this sample, this clonotype turned up many times. The rearrangement uses TRBV2 and TRBJ2-7, with TRBD1 as a possible D gene (5 bases). Per germline, CDR1 SNHLY and CDR2 FYNNEI. CDR3 length equals 12 residues. The V and J ends lost 5 bases and 6 bases respectively, with 11 bases between them. The CDR3 region is CASSIQGREQYF. CDR3 nucleotide sequence: TGTGCCAGCAGTATCCAGGGTCGCGAGCAGTACTTC.